The clone carrying this TCR beta chain occurred many times. Its antigen is unidentified. The sample's time point: pre-sensitization, week 0. Treatment given: therapeutic diphenylcyclopropenone sensitization with weekly scalp DPC. The data stem from a study of human T cells and chemical hapten exposure. Across the whole study: Sensitization used 2% DPC on roughly 2 cm by roughly 2 cm upper inner arm skin. Study-level results: Following DPC sensitization, TCRs present above 1 in 1000 frequency showed no change. Expanded TCRs produced significantly more large CDR3 similarity clusters than controls did.

Losses at the gene ends were 1 base for V and 3 bases for J; bases not matched to a gene: 15. In germline, CDR1 is SGHTA, CDR2 FQGNSA. CDR3 length equals 19 residues. Using its own MiXCR run on the RACE reads, TCRdb lists one record per CDR3 protein. The sample records about 250,000 distinct CDR3 sequences, approximately 7.5% being singletons. The clonotype was recovered from a man between 18 and 29 years old with alopecia areata. Some clones in this sample may be carry-over from other donors' samples. The sequences come from whole blood, collected in connection with sensitization to the hapten diphenylcyclopropenone (DPC). This chain joins TRBV7-2 and TRBJ2-3, with TRBD1 matching over 8 bases. The CDR3 DNA follows: TGTGCCAGCAGCTTAGAATCGGGCAGGGGGCTTGGAATAACAGATACGCAGTATTTT. This sequence encodes CASSLESGRGLGITDTQYF.